This T cell receptor beta chain was captured in a study of multiple sclerosis patients with progressive multifocal leukoencephalopathy. CDR3 length: 13 residues. Germline-derived CDR1 and CDR2 are SGHNT and YYREEE (reference sequence). Trimming removed 4 bases at V and 3 bases at J, with 10 bases between. Each PCR contained spiked synthetic TR CDR3 controls spanning every V-J pairing. Method: immunoSEQ multiplex PCR; TCRdb's copy keeps in-frame clones and lacks some. The top ten clones hold around 5.7% of a sample with more than 30,000 clones, around 90% of them seen once. The time point is: time of PML onset.

Here the sequenced sample was PBMCs, taken from a patient treated with natalizumab. The V call is TRBV5-4, the J call TRBJ2-5; the D gene could be TRBD1 or TRBD2 (5 bases each). This sequence was found in a woman in her forties with progressive multifocal leukoencephalopathy. This CDR3 reads CASSRDGEETQYF. The DNA for the CDR3 is TGTGCCAGCAGCCGGGACGGGGAAGAGACCCAGTACTTC.